The entry below describes one TCR beta chain. Its antigen is unknown. These data come from a study of chemoradiotherapy in HPV16-positive cancers. General study findings and limits: Candidate HPV-specific clones and E7-related TCR motifs grew in tumor during treatment.

Sequencing was performed with immunoSEQ multiplex PCR; in TCRdb, only in-frame clones are kept and a portion is missing. The repertoire includes 2,000 to 2,500 clones, around 89% of them detected once, and around 5% sits in the top ten. Trimming removed 5 bases at V and 6 bases at J, with 11 bases between. This CDR3 region has 13 residues. CDR1 and CDR2 from the germline V gene are SGHTA and FQGNSA. The TCR was taken from a human donor with HPV-associated anogenital cancer. This chain connects TRBV7-2 to TRBJ2-1; D is possibly TRBD1 or TRBD2 (5 bases each). Sequenced here: tumor tissue, sampled from a patient who underwent chemoradiotherapy. The CDR3 DNA reads TGTGCCAGCAGCCGGGGACCTGCCAATGAGCAGTTCTTC. This encodes CASSRGPANEQFF.